The 25 T cell receptor beta chains given below trace back to one sample, sequenced in a study of blood T cell repertoires in COVID-19. Data came from immunoSEQ multiplex PCR; TCRdb stores just in-frame clones and leaves some out. The table includes 75,000 to 95,000 clones, roughly 72% detected once. Sequencing used peripheral blood. These receptors came from a woman in her fifties or sixties in a cohort sampled during active or convalescent COVID-19.

V gene TRBV5-4 combines with J gene TRBJ2-2; TRBD1 aligns across 9 bases. Losses at the gene ends were 1 base for V and 15 bases for J; bases not matched to a gene: 13. Germline-derived CDR1 and CDR2 are SGHNT and YYREEE (reference sequence). This CDR3 is 15 amino acids long. CDR3: CASSLRRTGDEGVFF. The CDR3 nucleotides read TGTGCCAGCAGCTTGCGGCGGACAGGGGACGAGGGGGTGTTTTTT.

The chain is built from TRBV7-2 and TRBJ1-6, with 8 bases fitting TRBD1. V was clipped by 1 base and J by 10 bases; unmatched bases: 12. The germline V gene has CDR1 SGHTA and CDR2 FQGNSA. The CDR3 has 17 amino acids. CDR3 nucleotide sequence: TGTGCCAGCAGCTTAGTATTTTCACAGGGGGTGGGATCACCCCTCCACTTT. Translating it yields CASSLVFSQGVGSPLHF.

This clone was found a few times. The rearrangement joins TRBV3-1 (or the pseudogene TRBV3-2) to TRBJ1-3; D gene ambiguous. The CDR3 is made up of 13 amino acids. Trimming shortened V by 2 bases and J by 4 bases, and 6 bases separated the two germline ends. Per the germline V gene, CDR1 is LGHDT and CDR2 is YNNKEL (reference sequence). CDR3 sequence (DNA): TGTGCCAGCAGCCAATTCTTGGGAAACACCATATATTTT. Its translation: CASSQFLGNTIYF.

This clone was seen only a few times. In DNA form, the CDR3 reads TGTGCCAGCTCACCGGACTCAGGACCCGTCAATGAAAAACTGTTTTTT. This encodes CASSPDSGPVNEKLFF. The chain combines TRBV18 with TRBJ1-4; D ambiguous. Trimming cost V 3 bases and J 5 bases, with 16 bases left between them. The CDR3 loop spans 16 amino acids. Germline CDR1 KGHSH, CDR2 LQKENI.

Note on this clone: Germline is not matched at one junction end, which may reflect a read error. The chain uses TRBV4-2 and TRBJ1-1; 7 bases agree with TRBD1. In germline, CDR1 is LGHNA, CDR2 YNFKEQ. The CDR3 is made up of 15 amino acids. CDR3 DNA: TGTGCCAGCAGACAAGAGGGGGCGGGGGTGACTGAAGCTTTCTTT. As protein: CASRQEGAGVTEAFF.

The chain employs TRBV30 and TRBJ1-1; D is unclear. Deletions cut 3 bases from V and 1 base from J, with 15 bases between. This CDR3 spans 15 amino acids. Germline CDR1 GTSNPN, CDR2 SVGIG (reference sequence). DNA for the CDR3: TGTGCCTGGAGCGATTCAGGCCACCGGAACACTGAAGCTTTCTTT. Its translation: CAWSDSGHRNTEAFF.

The chain employs TRBV18 and TRBJ1-5; 7 nucleotides align to TRBD1. The CDR3 has 14 residues. V dropped 2 bases and J dropped 5; count of bases not matched to a gene: 3. Germline V gene lookup returns CDR1 KGHSH and CDR2 LQKENI. CDR3 in DNA: TGTGCCAGCTCACCAACAGGGGTGGATCAGCCCCAGCATTTT. As protein: CASSPTGVDQPQHF.

The rearrangement links TRBV21-1 to TRBJ1-5; the tabulated D call, TRBD1, remains unverified against the DNA. TRBV21-1 is given as a pseudogene. The length of the CDR3 is 15 residues. The CDR3 sequence: CASSMQGTCNQPQHF. CDR3 DNA: TGTGCCAGCAGCATGCAGGGAACTTGCAATCAGCCCCAGCATTTT.

This clone was picked up one time. The V call is TRBV11-2, the J call TRBJ2-7; D is possibly TRBD1 (7 bases). The CDR3 length is 15 residues. Germline V CDR1 and CDR2: SGHAT, FQNNGV. V lost 1 base, J lost 5 bases, and 15 bases lay in between. DNA of the CDR3: TGTGCCAGCAGCTTAGCGGGAGACAGGGCCCACGAGCAGTACTTC. Translation gives CASSLAGDRAHEQYF.

The chain links TRBV7-8 to TRBJ1-2; 8 nucleotides match TRBD1. The CDR3 runs to 14 residues. Trimming at V came to 4 bases and at J to 6 bases, leaving 7 bases not matched to a gene. Germline lookup yields CDR1 SGHVS and CDR2 FQNEAQ. CDR3 region: CASSWTGNGDGYTF. In DNA form, the CDR3 reads TGTGCCAGCAGCTGGACAGGGAATGGCGATGGCTACACCTTC. The whole variable domain, filled in from reference TRBV7-8 and TRBJ1-2, reads GAGVSQSPRYKVAKRGQDVALRCDPISGHVSLFWYQQALGQGPEFLTYFQNEAQLDKSGLPSDRFFAERPEGSVSTLKIQRTQQEDSAVYLCASSWTGNGDGYTFGSGTRLTVV.

The CDR3 spells CASIRDGTLSGNTIYF. In DNA, the CDR3 is TGTGCCAGTATCCGAGACGGGACACTCTCTGGAAACACCATATATTTT. The J gene is TRBJ1-3, the V gene TRBV19, with a tentative D call TRBD1 (6 bases). This CDR3 spans 16 amino acids. CDR1 LNHDA and CDR2 SQIVND come from the germline V gene (reference sequence). V was pared by 7 bases and J by 0 bases, with 16 bases between.

This clone was detected only a few times. This chain joins TRBV7-2 and TRBJ2-3, with 7 nucleotides matching TRBD1. J gave up 2 bases and V 0 bases, and 2 bases lay outside the gene matches. Germline lookup yields CDR1 SGHTA and CDR2 FQGNSA. The CDR3 consists of 15 residues. The CDR3: CASSLATGATDTQYF. The CDR3 bases are TGTGCCAGCAGCTTAGCCACAGGGGCCACAGATACGCAGTATTTT.

In this sample, this clone turned up a few times. The CDR3 sequence is CASITGGGGYGYTF. In DNA, the CDR3 is TGTGCCAGCATTACCGGGGGAGGGGGCTATGGCTACACCTTC. The chain joins TRBV28 to TRBJ1-2; TRBD1 is a possible D gene (6 bases). CDR1 and CDR2 from the germline V gene are MDHEN and SYDVKM. V was pared by 7 bases and J by 4 bases, with 16 bases between. This CDR3 region has 14 residues.

This chain joins TRBV7-8 and TRBJ1-1, with D unresolved. Trimming shortened V by 5 bases and J by 4 bases, and 8 bases separated the two germline ends. The CDR3 is 12 amino acids. Germline assignment: CDR1 SGHVS and CDR2 FQNEAQ. The CDR3 loop reads CASSRGLTEAFF. In DNA, the CDR3 is TGTGCCAGCAGCAGAGGGCTCACTGAAGCTTTCTTT.

The chain is built from TRBV18 and TRBJ2-5; D is undetermined. Germline values: CDR1 KGHSH, CDR2 LQKENI. This CDR3 has 13 amino acids. The germline V and J ends were trimmed by 2 bases and 5 bases, with 9 bases remaining between them. The CDR3 reads CASSPIYSETQYF. CDR3 nucleotide sequence: TGTGCCAGCTCACCAATATACAGCGAGACCCAGTACTTC.

This clone was picked up a small number of times. The V call is TRBV9, the J call TRBJ1-3; no firm D call. Deletions cut 4 bases from V and 0 bases from J, with 14 bases between. Germline assignment: CDR1 SGDLS and CDR2 YYNGEE. The CDR3 totals 16 residues. DNA for the CDR3: TGTGCCAGCAGCTCTCGAGGACTGATCTCTGGAAACACCATATATTTT. Amino acids: CASSSRGLISGNTIYF.

The chain has TRBV2 and TRBJ1-2; 9 bases agree with TRBD1. Looked up from germline, CDR1 is SNHLY and CDR2 is FYNNEI. Trimming at V came to 3 bases and at J to 2 bases, leaving 10 bases not matched to a gene. The CDR3 covers 17 residues. The CDR3 sequence: CASSEIRFGQGNYGYTF. The CDR3 nucleotides read TGTGCCAGCAGTGAGATCAGGTTCGGACAGGGGAACTATGGCTACACCTTC. Variable domain in full (rest from reference TRBV2 and TRBJ1-2): EPEVTQTPSHQVTQMGQEVILRCVPISNHLYFYWYRQILGQKVEFLVSFYNNEISEKSEIFDDQFSVERPDGSNFTLKIRSTKLEDSAMYFCASSEIRFGQGNYGYTFGSGTRLTVV.

This clone was counted a single time. CDR3 protein: CASSAFRGHGTEAFF. The DNA for the CDR3 is TGTGCCAGCAGCGCATTCAGGGGGCATGGGACTGAAGCTTTCTTT. The gene calls are TRBV7-8 and TRBJ1-1, with 8 bases identical to TRBD1. Germline V gene data show CDR1 as SGHVS and CDR2 as FQNEAQ. Losses at the gene ends were 5 bases for V and 5 bases for J; bases not matched to a gene: 10. CDR3 size: 15 residues.

This clone was seen a few times. CDR3: CASSRDRGVWETQYF. The CDR3, as DNA: TGTGCCAGCAGCCGGGACAGGGGAGTTTGGGAGACCCAGTACTTC. The genes are TRBV7-8 and TRBJ2-5; 10 nucleotides match TRBD1. CDR1 and CDR2 (germline): SGHVS, FQNEAQ. With V trimmed by 5 bases and J by 5 bases, 8 bases remained unmatched. The CDR3 spans 15 residues. The full variable domain, in which reference TRBV7-8 and TRBJ2-5 provide the parts outside the CDR3, is GAGVSQSPRYKVAKRGQDVALRCDPISGHVSLFWYQQALGQGPEFLTYFQNEAQLDKSGLPSDRFFAERPEGSVSTLKIQRTQQEDSAVYLCASSRDRGVWETQYFGPGTRLLVL.

The chain employs TRBV18 and TRBJ1-4; 8 bases match TRBD1. Germline V gene sequence: CDR1 KGHSH, CDR2 LQKENI. The CDR3 runs 16 residues. Trimming at V came to 1 base and at J to 5 bases, leaving 6 bases not matched to a gene. The CDR3 DNA is TGTGCCAGCTCACCACTCCAGGACAGGGAGAATGAAAAACTGTTTTTT. Amino acids: CASSPLQDRENEKLFF.

The DNA for the CDR3 is TGTGCCAGTAGTCTCGGGACAAGTTATGGCTACACCTTC. It translates to CASSLGTSYGYTF. The chain combines TRBV19 with TRBJ1-2, with D possibly being TRBD1 (6 bases). Looked up from germline, CDR1 is LNHDA and CDR2 is SQIVND (reference sequence). The CDR3 totals 13 residues. With 5 bases removed from V and 5 bases from J, the gap between germline ends came to 12 bases.

This clone came up a few times. J is TRBJ2-3 and V is TRBV5-4; D not certain. Germline values: CDR1 SGHNT, CDR2 YYREEE (reference sequence). The V and J ends lost 4 bases and 8 bases respectively, with 14 bases between them. The CDR3 has 13 amino acids. CDR3 in DNA: TGTGCCAGCAGCCAACCCTCACTTCGTACGCAGTATTTT. Translated: CASSQPSLRTQYF.

This clone was seen a single time. The chain uses TRBV5-1 and TRBJ1-2; D is possibly TRBD1 (6 bases). The V and J ends lost 3 bases and 2 bases respectively, with 14 bases between them. The CDR3 runs 15 residues. The germline V gene encodes CDR1 SGHRS and CDR2 YFSETQ. The CDR3 DNA reads as TGCGCCAGCAGCTGGACCCCCGACAGGAACTATGGCTACACCTTC. This encodes CASSWTPDRNYGYTF.

The V gene is TRBV19, the J gene TRBJ1-5; 7 nucleotides agree with TRBD1. The CDR3 runs 15 residues. With V trimmed by 4 bases and J by 3 bases, 6 bases remained unmatched. CDR1 and CDR2 from the germline V gene are LNHDA and SQIVND (reference sequence). CDR3 sequence (DNA): TGTGCCAGTAGTAAAGACAGGGCCTCCAATCAGCCCCAGCATTTT. Amino acids: CASSKDRASNQPQHF. The full variable domain, rest sourced from reference TRBV19 and TRBJ1-5, is DGGITQSPKYLFRKEGQNVTLSCEQNLNHDAMYWYRQDPGQGLRLIYYSQIVNDFQKGDIAEGYSVSREKKESFPLTVTSAQKNPTAFYLCASSKDRASNQPQHFGDGTRLSIL.

This clone was counted only a few times. The V call is TRBV2, the J call TRBJ1-1, with a possible D match to TRBD1 (6 bases). Germline V gene sequence: CDR1 SNHLY, CDR2 FYNNEI. The CDR3 consists of 13 residues. Trimming removed 0 bases from V and 5 bases from J, with 7 bases in between. The CDR3 sequence is CASSEAGGTEAFF. CDR3 in DNA: TGTGCCAGCAGTGAAGCAGGGGGTACTGAAGCTTTCTTT.